This paragraph covers one TCR beta chain sequence. Its antigen remains unidentified. This sample was included in a study of shared clonotypes between healthy human individuals. General study points: Relative to clonotypes present in all four donors, those not shared had lower generation probabilities. Around 5% of naive CD4 clonotypes were common to several donors.

Division of CD4+ cells produced a CD45RA+ naive subset and a CD45RA-negative memory subset. The CDR3 covers 16 residues. Germline CDR1 reads LNHDA; CDR2 reads SQIVND (reference sequence). V trimming: 5 bases; J trimming: 1 base; junction bases outside the gene matches: 8. Assay runs were performed at deep level. Only in-frame clones appear in the TCRdb table, and some are missing; sequencing was by immunoSEQ multiplex PCR. The sample contains millions of clones, 90% to 95% of which appear only once. Sequencing was done on a sample of naive CD4+ T cells sorted from blood. Subset meaning: CD45RA+ positively selected. This sequence originates from a man between 18 and 35 years old in good health. The chain is built from TRBV19 and TRBJ1-5; 7 bases map to TRBD1. The CDR3 is CASSASGGTSNQPQHF. The CDR3 region has the DNA TGTGCCAGTAGTGCCTCAGGGGGAACGAGCAATCAGCCCCAGCATTTT.